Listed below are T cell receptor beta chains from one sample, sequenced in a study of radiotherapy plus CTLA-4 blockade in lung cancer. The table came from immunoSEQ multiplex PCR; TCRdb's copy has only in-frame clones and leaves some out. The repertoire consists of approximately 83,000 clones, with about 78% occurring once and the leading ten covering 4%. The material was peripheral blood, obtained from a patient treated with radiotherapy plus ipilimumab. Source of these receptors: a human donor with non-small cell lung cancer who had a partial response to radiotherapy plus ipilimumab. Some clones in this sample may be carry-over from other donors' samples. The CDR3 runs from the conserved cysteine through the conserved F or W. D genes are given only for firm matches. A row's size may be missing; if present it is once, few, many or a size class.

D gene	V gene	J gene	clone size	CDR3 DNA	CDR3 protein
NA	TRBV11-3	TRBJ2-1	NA	TGTGCCAGCAGTGAACAGGGCGGCTTCAATGAGCAGTTCTTC	CASSEQGGFNEQFF
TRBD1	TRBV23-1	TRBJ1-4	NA	TGCGCCAGCAGTCCCAGGGATCGGGACAGGGGAGATGAAAAACTGTTTTTT	CASSPRDRDRGDEKLFF
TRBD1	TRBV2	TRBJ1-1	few	TGTGCCAGCAGTCTGACAGGGGATAATGAAGCTTTCTTT	CASSLTGDNEAFF
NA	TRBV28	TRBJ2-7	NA	TGTGCCAGCAGCCTGGACAGCTACTACGAGCAGTACTTC	CASSLDSYYEQYF
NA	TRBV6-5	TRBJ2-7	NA	TGTGCCAGCACCAAGTCCGGGGGCTCCTACGAGCAGTACTTC	CASTKSGGSYEQYF
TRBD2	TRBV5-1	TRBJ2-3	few	TGCGCCAGCAGCATAGCGGGAGGGTTAGATACGCAGTATTTT	CASSIAGGLDTQYF
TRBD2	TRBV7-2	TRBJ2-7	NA	TGTGCCAGCAGCCACCTTAGCGGGAGTCTTAACGAGCAGTACTTC	CASSHLSGSLNEQYF
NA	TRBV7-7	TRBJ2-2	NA	TGTGCCAGCAGCTTCGGGGGTCCGAATACCGGGGAGCTGTTTTTT	CASSFGGPNTGELFF
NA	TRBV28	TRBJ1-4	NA	TGTGCCAGCAGCCCAGCGGGGCAAAATGAAAAACTGTTTTTT	CASSPAGQNEKLFF
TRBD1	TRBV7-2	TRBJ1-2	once	TGTGCCAGCAGCTTCGTGGGCTGGACAGGGAACTATGGCTACACCTTC	CASSFVGWTGNYGYTF
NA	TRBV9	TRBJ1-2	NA	TGTGCCAGCAGCGAAGGGGCTCTCCACTATGGCTACACCTTC	CASSEGALHYGYTF
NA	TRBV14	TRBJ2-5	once	TGTGCCAGCAGCCAACACCTAACGGGGGGCGCAGAGACCCAGTACTTC	CASSQHLTGGAETQYF
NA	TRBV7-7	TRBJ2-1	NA	TGTGCCAGCAGCTTGGGGGGTCTGGGAGACGAGCAGTTCTTC	CASSLGGLGDEQFF
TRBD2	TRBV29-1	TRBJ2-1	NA	TGCAGCGTAGGATCCCTAGCGGGCAATGAGCAGTTCTTC	CSVGSLAGNEQFF
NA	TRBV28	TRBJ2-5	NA	TGTGCCAGCAGCCCACAAGAGACCCAGTACTTC	CASSPQETQYF
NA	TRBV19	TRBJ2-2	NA	TGTGCCAGTAAAACAGGAGCAGGCAGGCACACCGGGGAGCTGTTTTTT	CASKTGAGRHTGELFF
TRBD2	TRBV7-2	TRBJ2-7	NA	TGTGCCAGCAGCTTAGCTAGCGGGGCCTCCTACGAGCAGTACTTC	CASSLASGASYEQYF
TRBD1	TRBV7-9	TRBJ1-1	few	TGTGCCAGCAGCTACGGGACAGGGTACCCTGAAGCTTTCTTT	CASSYGTGYPEAFF
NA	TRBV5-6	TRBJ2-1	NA	TGTGCCAGCAGCTTGTACGGGACTCCCGAGCAGTTCTTC	CASSLYGTPEQFF
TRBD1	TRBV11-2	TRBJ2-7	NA	TGTGCCAGCAGGCCCACCACCGGGACAGGGCGTGACTACGAGCAGTACTTC	CASRPTTGTGRDYEQYF
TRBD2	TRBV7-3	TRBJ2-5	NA	TGTGCCAGCAGCTTAGCGGGGGGGCTCGTGGGTCAAGAGACCCAGTACTTC	CASSLAGGLVGQETQYF
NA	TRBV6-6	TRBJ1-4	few	TGTGCCAGTTCCAATCTACCGGGACAAGGGAATGAAAAACTGTTTTTT	CASSNLPGQGNEKLFF
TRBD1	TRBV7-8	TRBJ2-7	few	TGTGCCAGCAGCCGAGCCGGGACAGTTATTGGCGAGCAGTACTTC	CASSRAGTVIGEQYF
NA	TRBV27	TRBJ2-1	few	TGTGCCAGCACGCCGGGACTCAACCTTTGGAATGAGCAGTTCTTC	CASTPGLNLWNEQFF
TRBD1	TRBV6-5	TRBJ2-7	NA	TGTGCCAGCAGTTACTCGAGAGGACAGGGCTACGAGCAGTACTTC	CASSYSRGQGYEQYF
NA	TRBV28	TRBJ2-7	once	TGTGCCAGCAATCGGGGGTCCTACGAGCAGTACTTC	CASNRGSYEQYF
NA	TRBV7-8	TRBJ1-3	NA	TGTGCCAGCAGCTTAGGCAGGGGCACGCCTGGAAACACCATATATTTT	CASSLGRGTPGNTIYF
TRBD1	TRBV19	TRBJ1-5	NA	TGTGCCAGTAGTACTACAGGGGGCCGGGGTCAGCCCCAGCATTTT	CASSTTGGRGQPQHF
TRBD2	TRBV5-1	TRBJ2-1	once	TGCGCCAGCAGCTCCTACGCGGGAGTGGCTAATGAGCAGTTCTTC	CASSSYAGVANEQFF
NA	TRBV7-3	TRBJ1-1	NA	TGTGCCAGCAGCTCTAGGCCTGTCCGGATGAACACTGAAGCTTTCTTT	CASSSRPVRMNTEAFF
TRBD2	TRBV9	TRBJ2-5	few	TGTGCCAGCAGCTTATCACTAGCGGCCCAAGAGACCCAGTACTTC	CASSLSLAAQETQYF
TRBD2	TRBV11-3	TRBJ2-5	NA	TGTGCCAGCAGCTTAAGCGGGGGCCAAGAGACCCAGTACTTC	CASSLSGGQETQYF
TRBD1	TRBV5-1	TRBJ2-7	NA	TGCGCCAGCAGCTGGGACAGGGGGCCCTACGAGCAGTACTTC	CASSWDRGPYEQYF
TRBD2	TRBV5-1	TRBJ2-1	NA	TGCGCCAGCAGCTTGGCCTCGGGACTAGGGTCCGATGAGCAGTTCTTC	CASSLASGLGSDEQFF
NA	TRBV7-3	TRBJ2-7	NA	TGTGCCAGCAGCTTGGAAGACCGGGACTGGGGGAACGAGCAGTACTTC	CASSLEDRDWGNEQYF
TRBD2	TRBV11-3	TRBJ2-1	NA	TGTGCCAGCAGCTTAAGAGCGGGGGCCCTCCCCCCCATTGAGCAGTTCTTC	CASSLRAGALPPIEQFF
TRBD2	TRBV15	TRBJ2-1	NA	TGTGCCACCAGCGGAGGGACTAGCGGATACAATGAGCAGTTCTTC	CATSGGTSGYNEQFF
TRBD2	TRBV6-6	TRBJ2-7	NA	TGTGCCAGCAGTTATATTGGCGGGAGGGTGGACGAGCAGTACTTC	CASSYIGGRVDEQYF
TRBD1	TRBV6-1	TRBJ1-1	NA	TGTGCCACCGGGACAGGGGCCGGGCGCACTGAAGCTTTCTTT	CATGTGAGRTEAFF
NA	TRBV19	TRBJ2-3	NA	TGTGCCAGTAGTTTGGGGCAGGATACGCAGTATTTT	CASSLGQDTQYF
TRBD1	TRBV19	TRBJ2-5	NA	TGTGCCAGTCAGAAGACAGGGGTAAAAGAGACCCAGTACTTC	CASQKTGVKETQYF
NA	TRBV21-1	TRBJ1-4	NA	TGTGCCAGCAGCAAACAAATAGGGACAGCAACTAATGAAAAACTGTTTTTT	CASSKQIGTATNEKLFF
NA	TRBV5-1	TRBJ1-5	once	TGCGCCAGCAGCTTGGCCGGGGGGCGGCAGCCCCAGCATTTT	CASSLAGGRQPQHF
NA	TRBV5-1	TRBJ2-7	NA	TGCGCCAGCAGCTTAGCCAATGCCTACGAGCAGTACTTC	CASSLANAYEQYF
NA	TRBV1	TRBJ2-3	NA	TGCACCAGCAGCCAGGTAGCGGGAGAAGGAGATACGCAGTATTTT	CTSSQVAGEGDTQYF
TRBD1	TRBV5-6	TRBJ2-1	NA	TGTGCCAGCAGCCCGACAGGGGAGACGGGGCAGTTCTTC	CASSPTGETGQFF
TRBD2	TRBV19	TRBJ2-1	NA	TGTGCCAGTAGCCGGGAGGACTACAGCTCCTACAATGAACAGTTCTTC	CASSREDYSSYNEQFF
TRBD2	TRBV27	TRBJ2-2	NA	TGTGCCAGCAGTTCCCCGGGACTAGCGGGATACACCGGGGAGCTGTTTTTT	CASSSPGLAGYTGELFF
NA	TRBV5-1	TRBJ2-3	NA	TGCGCCAGCAGCTTGGAAAGACAGGCCGAAGATACGCAGTATTTT	CASSLERQAEDTQYF
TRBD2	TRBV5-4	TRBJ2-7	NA	TGTGCCAGCAGTGGGACTAGCGGGAGGCGCTCCTACGAGCAGTACTTC	CASSGTSGRRSYEQYF
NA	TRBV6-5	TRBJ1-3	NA	TGTGCCAGCAGTTACGATCAGGGCTCCAGAAACACCATATATTTT	CASSYDQGSRNTIYF
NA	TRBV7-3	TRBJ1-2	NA	TGTGCCAGCAGCCCATGGGACACGGGGACTGGCTACACCTTC	CASSPWDTGTGYTF
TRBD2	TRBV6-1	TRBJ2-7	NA	TGTGCCAGCGGGGTCCTAGCGGGGGCGGACGAGCAGTACTTC	CASGVLAGADEQYF
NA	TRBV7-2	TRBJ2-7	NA	TGTGCCAGCAGCTTAGCCAGGTCCTACGAGCAGTACTTC	CASSLARSYEQYF